This T cell receptor beta chain was recorded in a study of T cell repertoires in cytomegalovirus infection. Broader study findings: CMV-specific TCR beta clonotypes restricted by HLA-C were the ones dominating the ex vivo response.

Using its own MiXCR run on the reads, TCRdb lists one record per CDR3 protein. The sample records approximately 340,000 distinct CDR3 sequences, 29% being singletons. A few counts support this clonotype. Its antigen is still unknown. Germline CDR1 is SGHAT and CDR2 is FQNNGV. The CDR3 length is 14 residues. Between the trimmed V and J ends, which lost 0 bases and 3 bases, there was a span of 8 bases. The receptor was derived from a human donor in good health (CMV status not recorded). Some clones in this sample may be carry-over from other donors' samples. The sample in question was cultured PBMCs, obtained from culture after CMV antigen stimulation. The chain uses TRBV11-2 and TRBJ1-2; D gene unclear. CDR3 loop: CASSLEQRYYGYTF. The DNA for the CDR3 is TGTGCCAGCAGCTTAGAACAGCGCTACTATGGCTACACCTTC.